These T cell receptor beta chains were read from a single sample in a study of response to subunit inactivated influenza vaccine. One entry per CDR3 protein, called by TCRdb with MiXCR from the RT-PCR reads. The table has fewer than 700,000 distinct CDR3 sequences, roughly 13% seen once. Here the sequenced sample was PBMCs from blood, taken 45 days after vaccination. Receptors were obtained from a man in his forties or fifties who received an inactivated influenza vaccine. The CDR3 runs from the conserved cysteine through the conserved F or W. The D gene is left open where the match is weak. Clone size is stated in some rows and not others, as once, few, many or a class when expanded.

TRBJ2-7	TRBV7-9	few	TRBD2	TGTGCCAGCAGCTTTCTAGCGGGAGGGCCCCACGAGCAGTACTTC	CASSFLAGGPHEQYF
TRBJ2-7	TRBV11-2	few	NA	TGTGCCAGCAGCCGACTACGGGGCAGGAGCTCCTACGAGCAGTACTTC	CASSRLRGRSSYEQYF
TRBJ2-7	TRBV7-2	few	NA	TGTGCCAGCAGCTTAGGTCTCAGGGGAGACGAGCAGTACTTC	CASSLGLRGDEQYF
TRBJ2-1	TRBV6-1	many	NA	TGTGCCAGCAGTGTCAATCCGGGTAGTTACAATGAGCAGTTCTTC	CASSVNPGSYNEQFF
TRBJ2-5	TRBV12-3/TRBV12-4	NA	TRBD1	TGTGCCAGCAGGCACCTGACCCGGGACAGGCAACAAGAGACCCAGTACTTC	CASRHLTRDRQQETQYF
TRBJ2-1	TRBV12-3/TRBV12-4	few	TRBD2	TGTGCCAGCAGCCGGCGGGAGGGTGGTGAGCAGTTCTTC	CASSRREGGEQFF
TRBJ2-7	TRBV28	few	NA	TGTGCCAGCAGTAATGAACAGCCGCCTTACGAGCAGTACTTC	CASSNEQPPYEQYF
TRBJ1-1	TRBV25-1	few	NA	TGTGCCAGCAGAACAAGAGTGAACACTGAAGCTTTCTTT	CASRTRVNTEAFF
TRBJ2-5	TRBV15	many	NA	TGTGCCACCAGCAGAGATGAAAGGGGACAACAAGAGACCCAGTACTTC	CATSRDERGQQETQYF
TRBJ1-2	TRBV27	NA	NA	TGTGCCAGCAGTTCGGCAGGGGCATATGGCTACACCTTC	CASSSAGAYGYTF
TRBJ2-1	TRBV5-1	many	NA	TGCGCCAGCAGCCCGCTAGGAGACTACAATGAGCAGTTCTTC	CASSPLGDYNEQFF
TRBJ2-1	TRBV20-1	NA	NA	TGCAGTTCCCCAAGGGTATCTGGGAATGAGCAGTTCTTC	CSSPRVSGNEQFF
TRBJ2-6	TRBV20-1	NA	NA	TGCAGTGCAGGTGACGCCAGCTCTGGGGCCAACGTCCTGACTTTC	CSAGDASSGANVLTF
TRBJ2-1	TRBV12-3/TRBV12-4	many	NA	TGTGCCAGCAGTATTAACAACAATGAGCAGTTCTTC	CASSINNNEQFF
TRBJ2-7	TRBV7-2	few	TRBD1	TGTGCCAGCAGCCTCAGACAGGGTCGGGAGCAGTACTTC	CASSLRQGREQYF
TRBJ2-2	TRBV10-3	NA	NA	TGTGCCATCAGACCGGACAGCTTTTCCACCGGGGAGCTGTTTTTT	CAIRPDSFSTGELFF
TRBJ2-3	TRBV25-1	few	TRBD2	TGTGCCAGCCGATCTAGCGGGAGGGCCGTTACGCAGTATTTT	CASRSSGRAVTQYF
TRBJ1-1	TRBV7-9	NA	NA	TGTGCCAGCAGCGGAGACATGCGGAACACTGAAGCTTTCTTT	CASSGDMRNTEAFF
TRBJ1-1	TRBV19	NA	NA	TGTGCCAGCCAGCGGGGGATCGGGAAGAACACTGAAGCTTTCTTT	CASQRGIGKNTEAFF
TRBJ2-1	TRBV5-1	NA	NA	TGCGCCAGCAGGTCCTCAAGCTCCTACAATGAGCAGTTCTTC	CASRSSSSYNEQFF
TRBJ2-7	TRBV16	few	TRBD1	TGTGCCAGCAGCCAGCCGGGACAGGGGGCCGGCGAGCAGTACTTC	CASSQPGQGAGEQYF
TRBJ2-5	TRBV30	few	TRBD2	TGTGCCTGGAGTGTTATGGCTAGCGGGACGATCGGTAGTGGGACCCAGTACTTC	CAWSVMASGTIGSGTQYF
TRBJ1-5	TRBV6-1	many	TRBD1	TGTGCCAGCAGTCCCTCTTTTACAGGGGGCATCACTCAGCCCCAGCATTTT	CASSPSFTGGITQPQHF
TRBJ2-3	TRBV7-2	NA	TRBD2	TGTGCCAGCAGCCAGGGACTAGCGGGAGCGTTGGGGGATACGCAGTATTTT	CASSQGLAGALGDTQYF
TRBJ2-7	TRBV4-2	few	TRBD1	TGTGCCAGCAGCCAAGAAGGACAGGGTCTCTCCTACGAGCAGTACTTC	CASSQEGQGLSYEQYF
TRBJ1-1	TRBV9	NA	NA	TGTGCCAGCAGCGTAGGAAGACCCCGGGGGCCAACTGAAGCTTTCTTT	CASSVGRPRGPTEAFF
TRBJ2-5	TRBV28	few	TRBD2	TGTGCCAGCAGTCAAGCCGGGGGGGCTAGGGAGACCCAGTACTTC	CASSQAGGARETQYF
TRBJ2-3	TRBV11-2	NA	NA	TGTGCCAGCAGCCCCGGGGCGGGACTGCAGGCAGATACGCAGTATTTT	CASSPGAGLQADTQYF
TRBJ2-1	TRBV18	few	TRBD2	TGTGCCAGCTCACCACCGGGCGGGGGAGAATACAATGAGCAGTTCTTC	CASSPPGGGEYNEQFF
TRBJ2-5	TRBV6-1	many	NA	TGTGCCAGCAGTCCGACTTTCGCCGTACATAAAGAGACCCAGTACTTC	CASSPTFAVHKETQYF
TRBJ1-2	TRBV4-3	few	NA	TGCGCCAGCAGCCAAGGAGGCGGACATCGGCTCTATGGCTACACCTTC	CASSQGGGHRLYGYTF
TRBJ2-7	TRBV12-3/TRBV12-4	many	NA	TGTGCCAGCAGTTTAGGTTCGACCTACGAGCAGTACTTC	CASSLGSTYEQYF
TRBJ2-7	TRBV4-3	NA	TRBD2	TGCGCCAGCAGCCAAAGGCGGGAGGCCTACTACGAGCAGTACTTC	CASSQRREAYYEQYF
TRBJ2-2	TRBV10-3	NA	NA	TGTGCCATCACTAGCGAGCCGAACACCGGGGAGCTGTTTTTT	CAITSEPNTGELFF
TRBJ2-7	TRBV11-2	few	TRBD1	TGTGCCAGCAGCTCCCCGACCCGGACAGGCTACGAGCAGTACTTC	CASSSPTRTGYEQYF
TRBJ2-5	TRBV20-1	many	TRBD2	TGCAGTGCCATAGACTACCTGACTAGCGGGGGGGGACTACAAGAGACCCAGTACTTC	CSAIDYLTSGGGLQETQYF
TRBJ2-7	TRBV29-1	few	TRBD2	TGCAGCGTTGAATCCCGGGAGGGACGCGAGCAGTACTTC	CSVESREGREQYF
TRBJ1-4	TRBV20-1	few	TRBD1	TGCAGTGCTAGTCCTCAACAGGGGGCAGGTGAAAAACTGTTTTTT	CSASPQQGAGEKLFF
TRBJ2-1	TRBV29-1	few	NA	TGCAGCGTAAATAACTATGAGCAGTTCTTC	CSVNNYEQFF
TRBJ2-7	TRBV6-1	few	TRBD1	TGTGCCAGCAGTACAGGGGCCCCCTACGAGCAGTACTTC	CASSTGAPYEQYF
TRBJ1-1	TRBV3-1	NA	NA	TGTGCCAGCAGCCAATTTCGGAGGAACACTGAAGCTTTCTTT	CASSQFRRNTEAFF
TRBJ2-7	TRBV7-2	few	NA	TGTGCCAGCAGCTTACGGACCACTTTCGAGCAGTACTTC	CASSLRTTFEQYF
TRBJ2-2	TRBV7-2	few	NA	TGTGCCAGCAGCTCGGGGGGCCCGCGGAGAGGCGGGGAGCTGTTTTTT	CASSSGGPRRGGELFF
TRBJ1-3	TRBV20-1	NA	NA	TGCAGTGCTAAAGACTCTGGAAACACCATATATTTT	CSAKDSGNTIYF
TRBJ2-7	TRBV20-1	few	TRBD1	TGCAGTGCTCGGATCCGACAGGGATGGTACGAGCAGTACTTC	CSARIRQGWYEQYF
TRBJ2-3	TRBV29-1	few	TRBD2	TGCAGCGTCGTACCCACTAGCGGGACTAGCACAGATACGCAGTATTTT	CSVVPTSGTSTDTQYF
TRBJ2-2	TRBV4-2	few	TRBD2	TGTGCCAGCAGCCCCGGACTAGCGGTTACGAACACCGGGGAGCTGTTTTTT	CASSPGLAVTNTGELFF
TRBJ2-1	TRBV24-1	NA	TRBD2	TGTGCCACCAGTGACCGGACTAGCTCCACAATGGGTGAGCAGTTCTTC	CATSDRTSSTMGEQFF
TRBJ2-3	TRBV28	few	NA	TGTGCCAGCAGTTTGGCCGGAGCGGAGAGCACAGATACGCAGTATTTT	CASSLAGAESTDTQYF
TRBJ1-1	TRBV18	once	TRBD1	TGTGCCAGCTCACCCCCGGACAGGGGGATGAACACTGAAGCTTTCTTT	CASSPPDRGMNTEAFF
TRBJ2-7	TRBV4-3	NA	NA	TGCGCCAGCAGCCAAGAAGCCAGGGACCACGAGCAGTACTTC	CASSQEARDHEQYF
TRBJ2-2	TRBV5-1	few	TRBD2	TGCGCCAGCAGCTTGGCCCCGACTAGCGGGAAGACCGGGGAGCTGTTTTTT	CASSLAPTSGKTGELFF
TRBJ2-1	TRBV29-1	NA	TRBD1	TGCAGCGTTGGCGTGGACAGGGCCTACAATGAGCAGTTCTTC	CSVGVDRAYNEQFF
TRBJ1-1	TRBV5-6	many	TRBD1	TGTGCCAGCACCGGACAGGGGAGAACTGAAGCTTTCTTT	CASTGQGRTEAFF
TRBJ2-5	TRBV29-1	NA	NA	TGCAGCGTGGAGGGGGGCAGGGCGCCACAAGAGACCCAGTACTTC	CSVEGGRAPQETQYF
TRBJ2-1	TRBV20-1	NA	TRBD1	TGCAGTGCTTTTAACAGGGGGCATAGGAATGAGCAGTTCTTC	CSAFNRGHRNEQFF
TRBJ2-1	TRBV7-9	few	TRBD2	TGTGCCAGCAGCGCGCGCCCGGGACTAGCGGGGTGGAATGAGCAGTTCTTC	CASSARPGLAGWNEQFF
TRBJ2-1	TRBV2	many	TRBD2	TGTGCCTTCAGTTCAGGGACTAGCGGGAGGGCCAGGTCCTACAATGAGCAGTTCTTC	CAFSSGTSGRARSYNEQFF
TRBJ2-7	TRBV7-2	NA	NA	TGTGCCAGCAGCTGGACCCCGGGACTCCCTATGTACGAGCAGTACTTC	CASSWTPGLPMYEQYF